One and the same sample provided the 31 T cell receptor beta chains below, sequenced in a study of cytomegalovirus exposure and HLA in healthy donors. This PCR relied on a set of 60 Vbeta primers and 13 Jbeta primers. Sequencing used immunoSEQ multiplex PCR; TCRdb keeps in-frame clones, though not all of them. This sample has some 150,000 clones, with about 80% found just once. The specimen sequenced was PBMCs. Every receptor here comes from a woman between 45 and 60 years old in good health and CMV-seronegative.

The chain has TRBV9 and TRBJ1-1; TRBD1 aligns across 7 bases. Germline assignment: CDR1 SGDLS and CDR2 YYNGEE. This CDR3 is 16 amino acids long. V trimming: 4 bases; J trimming: 2 bases; junction bases outside the gene matches: 11. CDR3 in amino acids: CASSPITGTVNTEAFF. In nucleotides, the CDR3 is TGTGCCAGCAGCCCGATTACAGGGACAGTAAACACTGAAGCTTTCTTT.

The chain carries TRBV13 and TRBJ2-2; 8 positions agree with TRBD2. Germline CDR1 PRHDT, CDR2 FYEKMQ (reference sequence). This CDR3 region has 15 residues. Losses at the gene ends were 3 bases for V and 7 bases for J; bases not matched to a gene: 7. In nucleotides, the CDR3 is TGTGCCAGCAGCTTTTCGGGACTAGGGATCGGGGAGCTGTTTTTT. Its translation: CASSFSGLGIGELFF.

This clone appeared a single time. The V gene is TRBV6-1, the J gene TRBJ2-4; the D gene is possibly TRBD1 (6 bases). Germline V CDR1 and CDR2: MNHNS, SASEGT. V was clipped by 8 bases and J by 6 bases, with 17 bases between them. The CDR3 sequence is 14 residues long. CDR3 protein: CASVSHRVGNIQYF. The CDR3 nucleotides read TGTGCCAGCGTCAGTCACAGGGTCGGAAACATTCAGTACTTC.

This chain uses TRBV5-1 with TRBJ1-1; no clear D gene. CDR1 is SGHRS and CDR2 is YFSETQ in the germline V gene. V was cut by 1 base and J by 1 base, with 8 bases left in between. The CDR3 has 14 residues. As DNA, the CDR3 is TGCGCCAGCAGCTTGACTGTTCCGAACACTGAAGCTTTCTTT. The encoded protein is CASSLTVPNTEAFF.

This clone was counted between two and nine times. The V gene is TRBV27, the J gene TRBJ1-4; D may be TRBD1 (5 bases). Deletions cut 8 bases from V and 8 bases from J, with 15 bases between. CDR3 length: 13 residues. Germline CDR1 and CDR2: MNHEY and SMNVEV (reference sequence). CDR3: CASHGHSREKLFF. Written as DNA, the CDR3 is TGTGCCAGCCACGGACACTCACGGGAAAAACTGTTTTTT. Variable domain in full (rest from reference TRBV27 and TRBJ1-4): EAQVTQNPRYLITVTGKKLTVTCSQNMNHEYMSWYRQDPGLGLRQIYYSMNVEVTDKGDVPEGYKVSRKEKRNFPLILESPSPNQTSLYFCASHGHSREKLFFGSGTQLSVL.

The gene calls are TRBV5-6 and TRBJ2-5; 13 nucleotides agree with TRBD2. The last part of the DNA fits TRBJ2-7 better; the J call may be wrong. CDR3 length: 15 amino acids. Looked up from germline, CDR1 is SGHDT and CDR2 is YYEEEE. The CDR3: CASSGQLAGGGEQYF. The CDR3 DNA is TGTGCCAGCAGCGGGCAACTAGCGGGAGGGGGCGAGCAGTACTTC.

V usage is TRBV5-4 and J usage is TRBJ2-3; tentative D call: TRBD2 (5 bases). With 4 bases removed from V and 2 bases from J, the gap between germline ends came to 11 bases. Germline assignment: CDR1 SGHNT and CDR2 YYREEE (reference sequence). This CDR3 is built from 14 residues. Written as DNA, the CDR3 is TGTGCCAGCAGCCGAGCGGCGTCCACAGATACGCAGTATTTT. It translates to CASSRAASTDTQYF.

The chain joins TRBV9 to TRBJ2-3; TRBD2 aligns across 11 bases. CDR3 length equals 15 residues. Germline assignment: CDR1 SGDLS and CDR2 YYNGEE. J was trimmed by 3 bases and V by 6 bases; bases with no gene match: 6. The CDR3 loop is CASNEGLAVTDTQYF. CDR3 bases: TGTGCCAGCAACGAGGGACTAGCGGTAACAGATACGCAGTATTTT.

This clone was detected once. J is TRBJ1-1 and V is TRBV7-8, with D perhaps TRBD1 (6 bases). In germline, CDR1 is SGHVS, CDR2 FQNEAQ. This CDR3 region has 15 residues. Trimming took 2 bases from V and 1 from J, leaving 11 bases between them. The CDR3 DNA is TGTGCCAGCAGCTTATATAGGGGGACGAACACTGAAGCTTTCTTT. Translation gives CASSLYRGTNTEAFF.

CDR3 nucleotides: TGCAGCGTAGTCGACAGGGGAGAGCAGCCCCAGCATTTT. Translation gives CSVVDRGEQPQHF. The chain couples TRBV29-1 to TRBJ1-5, with TRBD1 matching 8 bases. This CDR3 contains 13 residues. J was trimmed by 7 bases and V by 6 bases; bases with no gene match: 8. CDR1 is SQVTM and CDR2 is ANQGSEA in the germline V gene.

The chain is built from TRBV11-2 and TRBJ1-2; TRBD1 might be the D (5 bases). The V end lost 5 bases, the J end lost 7 bases, and 17 bases lay between the germline ends. Germline CDR1 is SGHAT and CDR2 is FQNNGV. This CDR3 comprises 14 residues. CDR3 loop: CASSHIRVWVGYTF. The DNA of the CDR3 is TGTGCCAGCAGCCATATCAGGGTTTGGGTTGGCTACACCTTC.

A note on this clone: This same CDR3 is encoded by further DNA sequences in the sample. This chain links TRBV5-1 with TRBJ1-5, with a tentative D call TRBD1 (5 bases). Germline values: CDR1 SGHRS, CDR2 YFSETQ. This CDR3 has 15 amino acids. V was trimmed by 0 bases and J by 0 bases, leaving 7 bases between them. CDR3 sequence reads: CASSLEGDSNQPQHF. CDR3 DNA sequence: TGCGCCAGCAGCTTGGAAGGGGATAGCAATCAGCCCCAGCATTTT.

The J gene is TRBJ2-2, the V gene TRBV11-3; 9 bases match TRBD1. The CDR3 length is 15 residues. Germline V lookup: CDR1 SGHNT, CDR2 YENEEA. The trim removed 5 bases at V and 3 bases at J, leaving 4 bases unmatched. CDR3 sequence: CASSPGQGYTGELFF. CDR3 bases: TGTGCCAGCAGCCCCGGACAGGGGTACACCGGGGAGCTGTTTTTT.

DNA of the CDR3: TGTGCCAGCAGCTTAGGGACAGGGAACTACAATGAGCAGTTCTTC. Amino acids: CASSLGTGNYNEQFF. The rearrangement joins TRBV7-3 to TRBJ2-1, with 9 bases matching TRBD1. The V gene's germline CDR1 is SGHTA and CDR2 FQGTGA. CDR3 length equals 15 residues. V dropped 2 bases and J dropped 3; count of bases not matched to a gene: 2.

This rearrangement joins TRBV11-3 to TRBJ2-1; D is uncertain. The V gene's germline CDR1 is SGHNT and CDR2 YENEEA. V lost 0 bases and J lost 6, with 6 bases in between. There are 13 residues in the CDR3. The CDR3 coding sequence is TGTGCCAGCAGCTTAGATCACGGCAATGAGCAGTTCTTC. It yields the protein CASSLDHGNEQFF.

The genes are TRBV5-6 and TRBJ2-7, with D tentatively TRBD1 (5 bases). The germline CDR1 and CDR2 sequences are SGHDT and YYEEEE. Trimming removed 5 bases at V and 3 bases at J, with 9 bases between. This CDR3 region has 12 residues. CDR3 DNA: TGTGCCAGCAGGGTAACAGGCTACGAGCAGTACTTC. It encodes CASRVTGYEQYF. Based on the CDR3 plus reference TRBV5-6 and TRBJ2-7, the full variable domain is DAGVTQSPTHLIKTRGQQVTLRCSPKSGHDTVSWYQQALGQGPQFIFQYYEEEERQRGNFPDRFSGHQFPNYSSELNVNALLLGDSALYLCASRVTGYEQYFGPGTRLTVT.

The genes are TRBV6-6 and TRBJ1-2, with no clear D. The CDR3 is 11 residues long. Trimming removed 7 bases at V and 5 bases at J, with 8 bases between. In germline, CDR1 is MNHNY, CDR2 SVGAGI (reference sequence). The CDR3 DNA is TGTGCCAGCACACAGTTTTATGGCTACACCTTC. Translated, it gives CASTQFYGYTF.

The rearrangement joins TRBV19 to TRBJ1-3, with 8 bases fitting TRBD1. There are 20 residues in the CDR3. V trimming: 3 bases; J trimming: 0 bases; junction bases outside the gene matches: 16. Germline V gene lookup returns CDR1 LNHDA and CDR2 SQIVND (reference sequence). CDR3 nucleotides: TGTGCCAGTAGTATTCTCTGGGGACAGGATAGAACCAGCTCTGGAAACACCATATATTTT. It encodes CASSILWGQDRTSSGNTIYF.

The chain uses TRBV28 and TRBJ2-1; 7 positions agree with TRBD1. This CDR3 has 22 residues. After removal of 6 bases from V and 0 bases from J, the junction contained 26 bases not matched to a gene. The germline gives CDR1 MDHEN, CDR2 SYDVKM. The CDR3 spells CASRSLPQGSSWTDSSYNEQFF. CDR3 coding DNA: TGTGCCAGCAGATCTTTGCCACAGGGGTCTAGCTGGACGGATAGCTCCTACAATGAGCAGTTCTTC.

The genes are TRBV7-3 and TRBJ2-1, with 7 bases matching TRBD2. The CDR3 is 14 residues long. Per germline, CDR1 SGHTA and CDR2 FQGTGA. J lost 5 bases, V lost 1 base, and 2 bases had no gene match. In nucleotides, the CDR3 is TGTGCCAGCAGCTTAAGCGGGAGACACAATGAGCAGTTCTTC. Translating gives CASSLSGRHNEQFF. The full variable domain, with the rest looked up from reference TRBV7-3 and TRBJ2-1, is GAGVSQTPSNKVTEKGKYVELRCDPISGHTALYWYRQSLGQGPEFLIYFQGTGAADDSGLPNDRFFAVRPEGSVSTLKIQRTERGDSAVYLCASSLSGRHNEQFFGPGTRLTVL.

This clone was recorded a few times. V is TRBV5-1 and J is TRBJ1-5; 9 nucleotides agree with TRBD1. J gave up 4 bases and V 0 bases, and 2 bases lay outside the gene matches. From germline, CDR1 is SGHRS and CDR2 YFSETQ. This CDR3 region has 15 residues. The CDR3 spells CASSLGQGVNQPQHF. DNA of the CDR3: TGCGCCAGCAGCTTGGGACAGGGGGTAAATCAGCCCCAGCATTTT. Full variable domain (remainder filled in from reference TRBV5-1 and TRBJ1-5): KAGVTQTPRYLIKTRGQQVTLSCSPISGHRSVSWYQQTPGQGLQFLFEYFSETQRNKGNFPGRFSGRQFSNSRSEMNVSTLELGDSALYLCASSLGQGVNQPQHFGDGTRLSIL.

The chain recombines TRBV9 with TRBJ2-3, with 7 bases that match TRBD2. Germline CDR1 is SGDLS and CDR2 is YYNGEE. With V trimmed by 0 bases and J by 5 bases, 9 bases remained unmatched. The CDR3 is 16 amino acids. CDR3 sequence: CASSVGGGGRIDTQYF. The CDR3 nucleotides are TGTGCCAGCAGCGTAGGTGGGGGGGGGAGAATAGATACGCAGTATTTT.

The gene calls are TRBV5-1 and TRBJ2-2; 9 bases agree with TRBD2. Unmatched junction bases numbered 4, after V lost 4 bases and J lost 6 bases. This CDR3 comprises 14 residues. Germline loops: CDR1 SGHRS, CDR2 YFSETQ. CDR3 nucleotides: TGCGCCAGCAGCCGGACTAGCGCATCCGGGGAGCTGTTTTTT. It codes for CASSRTSASGELFF.

There are a few counts of this clone. The chain recombines TRBV4-2 with TRBJ1-5; possibly TRBD1 for D (5 bases). Germline CDR1 is LGHNA and CDR2 is YNFKEQ. This CDR3 region has 15 residues. The V end lost 2 bases, the J end lost 7 bases, and 15 bases lay between the germline ends. The CDR3 DNA sequence: TGTGCCAGCAGCCAACTTCAGGGCCCGCGACAGCCCCAGCATTTT. Its protein product is CASSQLQGPRQPQHF.

Regarding this clone: One end of the junction varies from germline; a read error may be responsible. This sequence joins TRBV7-7 and TRBJ2-2, with 8 bases fitting TRBD1. The CDR3 runs 19 residues. Germline assignment: CDR1 SSHAT and CDR2 FNYEAQ (reference sequence). CDR3 protein: CASSLWRPNQGAGTGELFF. CDR3 coding DNA: TGTGCTAGCAGCTTGTGGCGACCCAACCAGGGGGCCGGGACCGGGGAGCTGTTTTTT.

The J gene is TRBJ1-1, the V gene TRBV27; 7 bases are a match to TRBD1. The V gene end was trimmed by 3 bases and the J gene end by 4 bases; junction bases not matched to a gene: 8. CDR1 MNHEY and CDR2 SMNVEV come from the germline V gene (reference sequence). The CDR3 extends over 15 amino acids. CDR3 sequence reads: CASSLTGLGTTEAFF. DNA for the CDR3: TGTGCCAGCAGTTTGACAGGGCTGGGGACCACTGAAGCTTTCTTT.

Concerning this clone: The junction departs from the called germline gene at one end, perhaps through a read error. The rearrangement uses TRBV11-2 and TRBJ1-2, with 8 bases matching TRBD1. This CDR3 has 12 residues. CDR1 is SGHAT and CDR2 is FQNNGV in the germline V gene. DNA of the CDR3: TGTGCCAGCAGCTTAGATATGGGGACAGGTTTTTTC. The encoded protein is CASSLDMGTGFF.

This clone was picked up a small number of times. The chain employs TRBV27 and TRBJ2-1, with 7 bases matching TRBD1. J gave up 3 bases and V 4 bases, and 9 bases lay outside the gene matches. Per germline, CDR1 MNHEY and CDR2 SMNVEV (reference sequence). The CDR3 runs 16 residues. The DNA of the CDR3 is TGTGCCAGCAGTTCGAAACCGGGACAGCTCTACAATGAGCAGTTCTTC. Translation: CASSSKPGQLYNEQFF.

Comment on this clone: A junction end diverges from the germline sequence, so it may reflect a read error. The CDR3 DNA reads TGTGCCAGCAGCTTAGTTGTGACTAGCCCCACAAATACGCAGTATTTT. Translated, it gives CASSLVVTSPTNTQYF. The gene calls are TRBV7-2 and TRBJ2-3, with 7 bases matching TRBD2. There are 16 residues in the CDR3. CDR1 and CDR2 from the germline V gene are SGHTA and FQGNSA.

The chain is built from TRBV27 and TRBJ1-1; D gene unclear. Trimming left V 0 bases short and J 0 bases short, with 11 bases between. The CDR3 consists of 16 residues. In germline, CDR1 is MNHEY, CDR2 SMNVEV (reference sequence). In DNA form, the CDR3 reads TGTGCCAGCAGTTTATCGAGCGGGTCTATGAACACTGAAGCTTTCTTT. It translates to CASSLSSGSMNTEAFF.

The chain is built from TRBV28 and TRBJ1-3; D not resolved. This CDR3 contains 14 residues. Trimming shortened V by 1 base and J by 2 bases, and 6 bases separated the two germline ends. Per the germline V gene, CDR1 is MDHEN and CDR2 is SYDVKM. The CDR3 region has the DNA TGTGCCAGCAGTTTATTCGGAGCTGGAAACACCATATATTTT. Protein: CASSLFGAGNTIYF.